These T cell receptor beta chains were read from a single sample in a study of shared clonotypes between healthy human individuals. The repertoire was sequenced with immunoSEQ multiplex PCR; TCRdb's copy has only in-frame clones and lacks some. The sample contains over 800,000 clones, over 90% of which appear only once. Input material: naive CD8+ T cells sorted from blood. These receptors were obtained from a man aged 25-45 years in good health. CDR3s include the opening cysteine and the closing phenylalanine or tryptophan.

TRBJ2-2 | TRBV4-2 | CASSQVGFTGELFF
TRBJ1-2 | TRBV7-9 | CASSSPVRGYTF
TRBJ1-5 | TRBV27 | CASSLLAGGNQPQHF
TRBJ2-1 | TRBV9 | CASSFTGTGSSNEQFF
TRBJ2-7 | TRBV10-2 | CASRDGRSSYEQYF
TRBJ2-7 | TRBV5-1 | CASSFNYEQYF
TRBJ2-5 | TRBV27 | CASGEPNEETQYF
TRBJ2-7 | TRBV27 | CASRQLAASYEQYF
TRBJ2-5 | TRBV13 | CASSLIQRGSETQYF
TRBJ2-1 | TRBV5-5 | CASSLGISAGVPFF
TRBJ1-5 | TRBV11-2 | CASSLEGLGHSNQPQHF
TRBJ2-7 | TRBV28 | CASRGLGDYEQYF
TRBJ2-2 | TRBV7-9 | CASSPPPGELFF
TRBJ2-1 | TRBV6-4 | CATGTAFNEQFF
TRBJ2-7 | TRBV14 | CASSQGLAGAYEQYF
TRBJ1-1 | TRBV28 | CASSLSGSGTEAFF
TRBJ2-7 | TRBV7-6 | CASNSGSTGASYEQYF
TRBJ2-1 | TRBV13 | CASSSTLGSTYNEQFF
TRBJ2-3 | TRBV10-3 | CAIKDAPGLTSTDTQYF
TRBJ2-1 | TRBV4-1 | CASSQGLGSSYNEQFF
TRBJ2-1 | TRBV27 | CASSFYGGGGFEQFF
TRBJ2-7 | TRBV28 | CASSLIGTDYEQYF
TRBJ2-7 | TRBV7-2 | CASSSRLAGASYEQYF
TRBJ2-4 | TRBV5-6 | CASSLEAGRLRNIQYF
TRBJ2-7 | TRBV5-4 | CASSLSGLAGVNEQYF
TRBJ2-1 | TRBV15 | CATSRHNEQFF
TRBJ2-3 | TRBV7-3 | CASSEGRTSGIIDTQYF
TRBJ2-7 | TRBV27 | CASSLSAGGYEQYF
TRBJ2-7 | TRBV27 | CASSGDWTYEQYF
TRBJ2-7 | TRBV11-2 | CASSSATGGSHYEQYF
TRBJ1-1 | TRBV7-9 | CASKPQGAIVNTEAFF
TRBJ2-1 | TRBV11-3 | CASSPRTSGDYNEQFF
TRBJ2-7 | TRBV27 | CASSLGQSSYEQYF
TRBJ1-1 | TRBV6-1 | CASSELGDVRAFF
TRBJ2-2 | TRBV27 | CASSLYGGISNTGELFF
TRBJ2-7 | TRBV6-1 | CASRDRQTPYEQYF
TRBJ2-2 | TRBV29-1 | CSVIGFNTGELFF
TRBJ2-7 | TRBV14 | CASSGRTEYEQYF
TRBJ1-3 | TRBV12-2 | CASRLGAGNTIYF
TRBJ2-5 | TRBV29-1 | CSVGDRGNFQRQETQYF